A selection of T cell receptor beta chains follows, all from one sample in a study of blood T cell repertoires in COVID-19. This table comes from immunoSEQ multiplex PCR, and its TCRdb copy is limited to in-frame clones, with some not included. Counted here are fewer than 350,000 clones, roughly 86% occurring once; the ten biggest clones make up approximately 9%. Sequencing used peripheral blood. These receptors were collected from a man in his forties with active or convalescent COVID-19. Each CDR3 is given with its conserved first and last residue. Fields, in order: V gene, D gene, J gene, clone size, CDR3 protein, CDR3 DNA. A D gene is named only where the DNA matches it firmly. Clone size is given for some rows only: seen once, a few or many times, or a class if the clone is expanded.

>TRBV29-1|-|TRBJ2-7|-
CSATGWQSYEQYF
TGCAGCGCCACAGGGTGGCAATCCTACGAGCAGTACTTC
>TRBV7-2|-|TRBJ1-2|-
CASSLVGGPRSNYGYTF
TGTGCCAGCAGCTTAGTGGGGGGACCGAGATCTAACTATGGCTACACCTTC
>TRBV7-2|-|TRBJ2-7|-
CASRDPGVYEQYF
TGTGCCAGCAGGGATCCAGGGGTCTACGAGCAGTACTTC
>TRBV5-6|-|TRBJ1-5|-
CASSQGRGANQPQHF
TGTGCCAGCAGCCAGGGTCGGGGGGCCAATCAGCCCCAGCATTTT
>TRBV5-6|-|TRBJ2-7|-
CASSLGRESYEQYF
TGTGCCAGCAGCTTAGGACGGGAGTCCTACGAGCAGTACTTC
>TRBV18|-|TRBJ1-6|-
CASSPVGQTPSYNSPLHF
TGTGCCAGCTCACCAGTAGGACAGACACCCTCCTATAATTCACCCCTCCACTTT
>TRBV29-1|-|TRBJ1-1|-
CSVRIGGYAEAFF
TGCAGCGTTCGTATCGGGGGGTACGCTGAAGCTTTCTTT
>TRBV6-5|TRBD1|TRBJ1-1|-
CASQGEDTEAFF
TGTGCCAGCCAGGGGGAGGACACTGAAGCTTTCTTT
>TRBV7-2|TRBD1|TRBJ2-7|-
CASSPGQVGLYEQYF
TGTGCCAGCAGCCCCGGACAGGTGGGCCTCTACGAGCAGTACTTC
>TRBV19|TRBD2|TRBJ2-2|-
CASSKGLAGGYVTGELFF
TGTGCCAGTAGTAAGGGACTAGCGGGGGGATACGTCACCGGGGAGCTGTTTTTT
>TRBV19|-|TRBJ1-2|-
CASSISGVNYGYTF
TGTGCCAGTAGTATTTCGGGGGTGAACTATGGCTACACCTTC
>TRBV6-5|-|TRBJ1-1|-
CASSYSKEQGGEAFF
TGTGCCAGCAGTTACTCTAAGGAACAAGGGGGTGAAGCTTTCTTT
>TRBV27|TRBD1|TRBJ1-6|-
CASSLDKGTGDYNSPLHF
TGTGCCAGCAGTCTTGACAAAGGGACAGGGGATTATAATTCACCCCTCCACTTT
>TRBV5-1|TRBD2|TRBJ2-1|few
CASSPFSGGPLGEQFF
TGCGCCAGCAGCCCCTTTAGCGGGGGGCCCCTGGGAGAGCAGTTCTTC
>TRBV5-1|-|TRBJ2-5|-
CASSFGETQYF
TGCGCCAGCAGCTTCGGGGAGACCCAGTACTTC
>TRBV4-1|-|TRBJ2-3|once
CASRGVISTDTQYF
TGCGCCAGCAGGGGAGTTATAAGCACAGATACGCAGTATTTT
>TRBV24-1|TRBD1|TRBJ1-6|-
CATSDTRAGTGVSHLHF
TGTGCCACCAGTGACACGAGGGCCGGGACAGGGGTTAGCCACCTCCACTTT
>TRBV30|-|TRBJ1-5|few
CAWSAVQGNQPQHF
TGTGCCTGGAGTGCCGTTCAGGGGAATCAGCCCCAGCATTTT
>TRBV5-1|-|TRBJ1-6|-
CASRPGENSPLHF
TGCGCCAGCAGGCCAGGGGAGAATTCACCCCTCCACTTT
>TRBV28|-|TRBJ2-7|-
CASIMEGGDGLYEQYF
TGTGCCAGCATCATGGAGGGTGGGGACGGACTCTACGAGCAGTACTTC
>TRBV5-6|-|TRBJ1-2|-
CASTFRTSVPRGYTF
TGTGCCAGCACCTTCCGGACATCCGTTCCTCGAGGCTACACCTTC
>TRBV18|TRBD1|TRBJ1-5|-
CASSRTGDFNQPQHF
TGTGCCAGCTCAAGGACAGGGGATTTCAATCAGCCCCAGCATTTT
>TRBV7-8|-|TRBJ1-1|-
CASSQGSGTEAFF
TGTGCCAGCAGCCAGGGGTCGGGTACTGAAGCTTTCTTT
>TRBV11-3|TRBD2|TRBJ2-7|-
CASTPGAAGGLAGNEQYF
TGTGCCAGCACGCCCGGGGCAGCCGGGGGACTAGCGGGAAACGAGCAGTACTTC
>TRBV30|TRBD1|TRBJ1-1|-
CAWSADSGGFTEAFF
TGTGCCTGGAGTGCAGACTCAGGGGGGTTCACTGAAGCTTTCTTT
>TRBV13|-|TRBJ1-4|-
CASSFWTDPNEKLFF
TGTGCCAGCAGCTTCTGGACAGACCCCAATGAAAAACTGTTTTTT
>TRBV19|-|TRBJ2-1|-
CASSAWAESSYNEQFF
TGTGCCAGTAGTGCCTGGGCAGAGAGCTCCTACAATGAGCAGTTCTTC
>TRBV7-2|-|TRBJ2-5|once
CASSLGPSETQYF
TGTGCCAGCAGCTTAGGCCCTAGCGAGACCCAGTACTTC
>TRBV6-6|TRBD1|TRBJ2-6|-
CASSITGVGANVLTF
TGTGCCAGCAGTATTACAGGGGTTGGGGCCAACGTCCTGACTTTC
>TRBV28|-|TRBJ2-1|-
CASRPPRGWHEQFF
TGTGCCAGCAGACCCCCGAGGGGGTGGCATGAGCAGTTCTTC
>TRBV27|-|TRBJ1-1|-
CASIPRLRRVNTEAFF
TGTGCCAGCATTCCGAGGTTGAGGCGGGTGAACACTGAAGCTTTCTTT
>TRBV12-5|TRBD1|TRBJ2-1|-
CASGFSTGQGANEQFF
TGTGCTAGTGGTTTCAGTACAGGCCAGGGGGCAAATGAGCAGTTCTTC
>TRBV7-9|-|TRBJ2-3|once
CASSLDRGPHTDTQYF
TGTGCCAGCAGCTTAGATCGAGGGCCCCACACAGATACGCAGTATTTT
>TRBV5-6|TRBD1|TRBJ1-1|-
CASSWGQGMNTEAFF
TGTGCCAGCAGCTGGGGACAGGGGATGAACACTGAAGCTTTCTTT
>TRBV2|TRBD1|TRBJ2-7|-
CAHSPGQGAYEQYF
TGTGCTCACAGCCCGGGACAGGGGGCCTACGAGCAGTACTTC
>TRBV30|TRBD1|TRBJ1-5|-
CAWSVGTANQPQHF
TGTGCCTGGAGTGTAGGGACAGCTAATCAGCCCCAGCATTTT
>TRBV2|-|TRBJ2-7|-
CASSDRGGGRISYEQYF
TGTGCCAGCAGTGATAGGGGGGGAGGACGGATCTCCTACGAGCAGTACTTC
>TRBV7-9|TRBD1|TRBJ2-7|-
CASSIGGADEQYF
TGTGCCAGCAGCATAGGGGGCGCGGACGAGCAGTACTTC
>TRBV2|-|TRBJ1-2|-
CASTYLRDTNYGYTF
TGTGCCAGCACTTACCTCAGGGATACTAACTATGGCTACACCTTC
>TRBV11-1|-|TRBJ1-2|once
CASSPTVHYGYTF
TGTGCCAGCAGCCCGACAGTACACTATGGCTACACCTTC
>TRBV27|-|TRBJ2-3|-
CASSLHEGAGTQYF
TGTGCCAGCAGTTTACATGAGGGAGCGGGCACGCAGTATTTT